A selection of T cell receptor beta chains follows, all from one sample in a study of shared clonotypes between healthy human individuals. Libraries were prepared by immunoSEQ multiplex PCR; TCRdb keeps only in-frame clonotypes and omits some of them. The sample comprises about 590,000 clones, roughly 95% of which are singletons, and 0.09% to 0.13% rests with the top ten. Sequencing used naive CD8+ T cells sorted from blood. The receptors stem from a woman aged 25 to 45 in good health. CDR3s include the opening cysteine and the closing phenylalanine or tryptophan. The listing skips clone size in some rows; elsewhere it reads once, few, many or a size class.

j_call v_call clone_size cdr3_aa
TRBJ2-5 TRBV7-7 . CASSSTVQETQYF
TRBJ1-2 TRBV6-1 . CASTTRDRGMDGYTF
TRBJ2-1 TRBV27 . CASSFLASGGYNEQFF
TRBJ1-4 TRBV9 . CASSVRQGGEKLFF
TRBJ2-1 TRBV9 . CASSVVRVYNEQFF
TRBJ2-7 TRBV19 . CASSIVFVLIDVSYEQYF
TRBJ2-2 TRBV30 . CAWTGLAGVGELFF
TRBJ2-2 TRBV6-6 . CASSYGHLDGELFF
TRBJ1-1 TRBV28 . CASSSLDTLNTEAFF
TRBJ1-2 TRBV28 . CASSLGPGFGGYGYTF
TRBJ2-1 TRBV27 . CASTLTGPGGEQFF
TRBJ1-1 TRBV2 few CASRNTEAFF
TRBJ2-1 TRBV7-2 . CASSLEGIPGDEQFF
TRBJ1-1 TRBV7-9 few CASRAGENTEAFF
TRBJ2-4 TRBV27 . CASSLGGLPEAKNIQYF
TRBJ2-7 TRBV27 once CASSLTVGWGSGHIQYEQYF
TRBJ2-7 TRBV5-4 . CASSPGVWRTSGTYEQYF